The T cell receptor beta chain under discussion was sequenced for a study of blood T cell repertoires in COVID-19. The protocol was immunoSEQ multiplex PCR, while the TCRdb copy is restricted to in-frame clones and leaves out a portion. The sample holds 150,000 to 200,000 clones, 80% to 90% seen once. This CDR3 is 14 amino acids long. With 1 base removed from V and 4 bases from J, the gap between germline ends came to 9 bases. Per the germline V gene, CDR1 is LNHDA and CDR2 is SQIVND (reference sequence). The specimen was peripheral blood. The chain couples TRBV19 to TRBJ2-3, with a tentative D call TRBD1 (6 bases). This receptor was identified in a man aged 18 to 30 who had recovered from COVID-19. In DNA form, the CDR3 reads TGTGCCAGTAGTATAGGGGCAGGGGCAGATACGCAGTATTTT. Translated, it gives CASSIGAGADTQYF.